Detailed here is one TCR beta chain. The repertoire was sequenced with immunoSEQ multiplex PCR; TCRdb's copy has only in-frame clones and lacks some. The sample lists approximately 360,000 clones, around 89% occurring once. The sample comes from a study of blood T cell repertoires in COVID-19. Recruits, aged roughly 18 to 100 years, lived in 25 or so US areas. Participants reported their clinical history, and cohort assignment relied on those reports. Germline lookup yields CDR1 SGHDT and CDR2 YYEEEE. The V end lost 2 bases, the J end lost 2 bases, and 13 bases lay between the germline ends. CDR3 length: 16 amino acids.

The sample taken for sequencing was PBMCs or T cells enriched from blood (not recorded which). The sequence was collected from a woman in her twenties or thirties with acute COVID-19. This chain uses TRBV5-6 with TRBJ2-2; possibly TRBD1 for D (6 bases). The CDR3 here is CASSFRQDLNTGELFF. Here the CDR3 DNA reads TGTGCCAGCAGCTTCCGACAGGATCTTAACACCGGGGAGCTGTTTTTT.